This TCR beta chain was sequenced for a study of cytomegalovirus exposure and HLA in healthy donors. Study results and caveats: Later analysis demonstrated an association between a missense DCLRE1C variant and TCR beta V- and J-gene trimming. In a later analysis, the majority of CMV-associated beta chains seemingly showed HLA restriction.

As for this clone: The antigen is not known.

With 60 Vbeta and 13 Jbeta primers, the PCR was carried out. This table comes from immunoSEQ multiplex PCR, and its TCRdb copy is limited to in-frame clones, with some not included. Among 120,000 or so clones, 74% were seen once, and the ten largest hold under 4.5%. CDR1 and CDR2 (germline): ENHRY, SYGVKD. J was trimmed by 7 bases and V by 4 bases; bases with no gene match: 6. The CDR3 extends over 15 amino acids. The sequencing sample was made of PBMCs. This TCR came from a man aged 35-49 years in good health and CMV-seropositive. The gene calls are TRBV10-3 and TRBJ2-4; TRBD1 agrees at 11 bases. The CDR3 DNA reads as TGTGCCATCAGTGCCCCGGGACAGGGGGTCAACATTCAGTACTTC. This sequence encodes CAISAPGQGVNIQYF.